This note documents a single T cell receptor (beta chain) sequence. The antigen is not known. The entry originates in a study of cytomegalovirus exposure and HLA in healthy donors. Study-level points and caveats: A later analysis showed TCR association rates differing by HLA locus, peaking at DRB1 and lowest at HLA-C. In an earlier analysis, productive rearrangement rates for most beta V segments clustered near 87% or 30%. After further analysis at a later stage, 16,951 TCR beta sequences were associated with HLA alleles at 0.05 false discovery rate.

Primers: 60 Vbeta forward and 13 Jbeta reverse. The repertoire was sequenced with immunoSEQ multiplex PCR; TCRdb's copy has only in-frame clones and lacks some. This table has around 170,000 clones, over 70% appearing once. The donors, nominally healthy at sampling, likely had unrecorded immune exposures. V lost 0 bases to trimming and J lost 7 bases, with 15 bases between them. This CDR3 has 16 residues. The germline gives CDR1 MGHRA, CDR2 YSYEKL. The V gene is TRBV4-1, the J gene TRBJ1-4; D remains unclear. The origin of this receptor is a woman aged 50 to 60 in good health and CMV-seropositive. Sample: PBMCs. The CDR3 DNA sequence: TGCGCCAGCAGCCAAGATCACGGGGAACGGGCTGAAAAACTGTTTTTT. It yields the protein CASSQDHGERAEKLFF.